This T cell receptor beta chain appears in the sequencing data of a study of blood T cells in healthy people across ages. Primers used in a second PCR of about 6 to 11 cycles were a sample-barcoded 5' primer and a J-beta primer mix. Using its own MiXCR run on the 5' RACE reads, TCRdb lists one record per CDR3 protein. The table shows fewer than 2 million distinct CDR3 sequences, with about two fifths occurring only once. J was trimmed by 6 bases and V by 4 bases; bases with no gene match: 12. From germline, CDR1 is SGHTA and CDR2 FQGNSA. The CDR3 runs to 16 residues. The material sequenced was blood. The V and J genes are TRBV7-2 and TRBJ2-1; TRBD1 agrees at 7 bases. This receptor was obtained from a human donor in good health. The CDR3 bases are TGTGCCAGCAGCTCTCGATCCGGGACAGCTACCAATGAGCAGTTCTTC. This sequence encodes CASSSRSGTATNEQFF.